The following is a T cell receptor (beta chain) sequence with its context. Its matching antigen is unknown. This table comes from immunoSEQ multiplex PCR, and its TCRdb copy is limited to in-frame clones, with some not included. The sample lists some 16,000 clones; 89% were seen once. The CDR3 loop spans 13 amino acids. Trimming removed 4 bases from V and 3 bases from J, with 9 bases in between. The germline gives CDR1 SGHNT, CDR2 YYREEE (reference sequence). This sample was taken from a study of T cells in localized non-small cell lung cancer. General study points: Multi-region tumor sequencing was not done, so intratumor heterogeneity could not be excluded. Median detection of top 100 tumor clones in adjacent lung was around 59 clones. Adjacent uninvolved lung had the highest clonality, suggesting focused antigen responses. Greater blood T cell density accompanied longer overall survival.

The chain links TRBV5-4 to TRBJ2-3; D ambiguous. The clonotype originates from a female donor older than 55 with stage III squamous cell lung carcinoma. This specimen was peripheral blood, taken before any cancer treatment. CDR3 in amino acids: CASSPDPTDTQYF. CDR3 sequence (DNA): TGTGCCAGCAGCCCCGACCCTACAGATACGCAGTATTTT.